The 27 T cell receptor beta chains given below trace back to one sample, sequenced in a study of shared clonotypes between healthy human individuals. Profiling relied on immunoSEQ multiplex PCR, and the TCRdb table lists in-frame clones only, not all of them. The top ten clones hold 10% to 15% of a sample with fewer than 650,000 clones, approximately 80% of them seen once. The sample consisted of PBMCs. These receptors all come from a woman aged 40 to 50 in good health. Some clones in this sample may be carry-over from other donors' samples.

The chain carries TRBV28 and TRBJ1-2; 7 nucleotides line up with TRBD1. Germline values: CDR1 MDHEN, CDR2 SYDVKM. CDR3 length equals 14 residues. After removal of 8 bases from V and 6 bases from J, the junction contained 12 bases not matched to a gene. Written as DNA, the CDR3 is TGTGCCAGCCTTCTCGACAGGGCTGTTGATGGCTACACCTTC. It yields the protein CASLLDRAVDGYTF.

This clone was seen more than once but under ten times. This rearrangement joins TRBV4-1 to TRBJ2-7, with D unclear. The ends were cut back, 1 base at V and 2 bases at J, with 12 bases in the middle. Germline V CDR1 and CDR2: MGHRA, YSYEKL. The CDR3 is made up of 15 amino acids. The CDR3 DNA reads as TGCGCCAGCAGCCAAGTGGACGTCGGACCCTACGAGCAGTACTTC. This translates into CASSQVDVGPYEQYF.

In this sample, this clone turned up once. The chain joins TRBV29-1 to TRBJ2-1, with D unclear. The germline V and J ends were trimmed by 5 bases and 4 bases, with 9 bases remaining between them. This CDR3 has 12 amino acids. Per the germline V gene, CDR1 is SQVTM and CDR2 is ANQGSEA. In DNA form, the CDR3 reads TGCAGCGTTTGGACCTCTTACAATGAGCAGTTCTTC. Amino acid sequence: CSVWTSYNEQFF.

The chain is built from TRBV11-2 and TRBJ1-1; D uncertain. The V end lost 2 bases, the J end lost 7 bases, and 11 bases lay between the germline ends. In germline, CDR1 is SGHAT, CDR2 FQNNGV. The CDR3 loop spans 13 amino acids. CDR3: CASSLIPLDEAFF. The CDR3 DNA reads TGTGCCAGCAGCTTAATCCCCTTAGATGAAGCTTTCTTT. The whole variable domain, remainder taken from reference TRBV11-2 and TRBJ1-1, is EAGVAQSPRYKIIEKRQSVAFWCNPISGHATLYWYQQILGQGPKLLIQFQNNGVVDDSQLPKDRFSAERLKGVDSTLKIQPAKLEDSAVYLCASSLIPLDEAFFGQGTRLTVV.

Remarks on this clone: The sample holds other DNA sequences that translate to the same CDR3. The chain carries TRBV10-1 and TRBJ1-1, with 8 bases identical to TRBD1. The CDR3 runs to 13 residues. Per the germline V gene, CDR1 is WNHNN and CDR2 is SYGVQD (reference sequence). V shed 3 bases, J shed 7 bases, and the junction held 4 bases outside the gene matches. CDR3 protein: CASSERGTGEAFF. CDR3 DNA: TGCGCCAGCAGTGAAAGAGGGACAGGTGAAGCTTTCTTT.

Concerning this clone: Distinct nucleotide sequences in the sample also encode this CDR3. The chain recombines TRBV2 with TRBJ2-2; D gene unclear. CDR1 is SNHLY, CDR2 FYNNEI, per germline. Trimming left V 4 bases short and J 1 base short, with 7 bases between. The CDR3 is 14 residues long. The CDR3 loop is CASSGRVNTGELFF. CDR3 coding DNA: TGTGCCAGCAGTGGACGGGTGAACACCGGGGAGCTGTTTTTT.

The chain links TRBV9 to TRBJ2-5; TRBD2 agrees at 10 bases. The better agreement between TRBJ2-7 and the DNA end casts doubt on the J call. CDR1 SGDLS and CDR2 YYNGEE come from the germline V gene. CDR3 length equals 16 residues. The CDR3 bases are TGTGCCAGCAGCCCCGGGGGGACTAGCGCTCGATACGAGCAGTACTTC. It yields the protein CASSPGGTSARYEQYF.

The CDR3 is CASSFQTGTRNEQYF. The CDR3, as DNA: TGTGCCAGCAGCTTTCAGACCGGGACTAGGAACGAGCAGTACTTC. J is TRBJ2-7 and V is TRBV7-9; 8 nucleotides align to TRBD2. This CDR3 region has 15 residues. J lost 5 bases, V lost 3 bases, and 9 bases had no gene match. Germline V gene lookup returns CDR1 SEHNR and CDR2 FQNEAQ (reference sequence).

J is TRBJ1-1 and V is TRBV11-2; a possible D gene is TRBD1 (5 bases). The V end lost 2 bases, the J end lost 5 bases, and 12 bases lay between the germline ends. CDR3 length equals 14 residues. Germline CDR1 SGHAT, CDR2 FQNNGV. CDR3 nucleotide sequence: TGTGCCAGCAGCTTATACGGGGCTGATACTGAAGCTTTCTTT. Translating it yields CASSLYGADTEAFF.

The table lists this clone with a few counts. Other DNA sequences from this sample encode an identical CDR3 as well. The CDR3 is CAWSLGGNQPQHF. CDR3 bases: TGTGCCTGGAGCTTGGGGGGCAATCAGCCCCAGCATTTT. This sequence joins TRBV30 and TRBJ1-5; maybe TRBD1 (5 bases). Germline V CDR1 and CDR2: GTSNPN, SVGIG (reference sequence). This CDR3 is 13 amino acids long. V shed 3 bases and J shed 2 bases, with 8 bases lying between them.

This chain uses TRBV30 with TRBJ1-4; the D is unclear. CDR3 length: 17 residues. CDR1 and CDR2 (germline): GTSNPN, SVGIG (reference sequence). The V gene lost 0 bases and the J gene lost 0 bases, with 14 bases spanning the gap. This CDR3 reads CAWSVLRTYATNEKLFF. The CDR3 region has the DNA TGTGCCTGGAGTGTATTGCGTACTTATGCAACTAATGAAAAACTGTTTTTT.

The gene calls are TRBV28 and TRBJ1-2; D remains unclear. The V end was cut by 3 bases, the J end by 2 bases, with 13 bases between. Germline V gives CDR1 MDHEN, CDR2 SYDVKM. This CDR3 region has 15 residues. The CDR3 nucleotides are TGTGCCAGCAGTTTGGCTCAGCCGAAAAACTATGGCTACACCTTC. It yields the protein CASSLAQPKNYGYTF.

V and J are TRBV6-4 and TRBJ2-3, with D tentatively TRBD1 (5 bases). Trimming left V 6 bases short and J 2 bases short, with 15 bases between. CDR1 MRHNA and CDR2 SNTAGT come from the germline V gene. The CDR3 extends over 15 amino acids. CDR3 loop: CASSMQRGDTDTQYF. CDR3 DNA: TGTGCCAGCAGCATGCAAAGGGGCGACACAGATACGCAGTATTTT.

The chain is built from TRBV6-1 and TRBJ2-5, with TRBD2 identical over 12 bases. V was clipped by 1 base and J by 1 base; unmatched bases: 4. The CDR3 runs 17 residues. Per the germline V gene, CDR1 is MNHNS and CDR2 is SASEGT. The CDR3 bases are TGTGCCAGCAGTGAAGTTGGACTAGCGGGGTTCCAAGAGACCCAGTACTTC. Its translation: CASSEVGLAGFQETQYF.

The chain employs TRBV9 and TRBJ1-1; weak D call: TRBD1 (5 bases). V was trimmed by 7 bases and J by 4 bases, leaving 17 bases between them. Germline CDR1 reads SGDLS; CDR2 reads YYNGEE. This CDR3 spans 14 amino acids. This CDR3 is CASGEGTAGTEAFF. The CDR3 DNA sequence: TGTGCCAGCGGAGAGGGGACGGCCGGCACTGAAGCTTTCTTT.

J is TRBJ1-5 and V is TRBV28; no reliable D call. CDR3 length: 17 residues. The V and J ends lost 1 base and 4 bases respectively, with 17 bases between them. Looked up from germline, CDR1 is MDHEN and CDR2 is SYDVKM. The CDR3 sequence is CASSLLKGTPSNQPQHF. The CDR3 DNA reads as TGTGCCAGCAGTTTATTGAAGGGCACCCCTTCAAATCAGCCCCAGCATTTT.

The genes are TRBV9 and TRBJ2-1; D is undetermined. Trimming shortened V by 0 bases and J by 3 bases, and 4 bases separated the two germline ends. Germline V gene sequence: CDR1 SGDLS, CDR2 YYNGEE. There are 13 residues in the CDR3. CDR3 coding DNA: TGTGCCAGCAGCGTAGCTAGCTACAATGAGCAGTTCTTC. Translation: CASSVASYNEQFF.

The rearrangement joins TRBV30 to TRBJ2-1; D possibly corresponds to TRBD1 (6 bases). Trimming cost V 5 bases and J 6 bases, with 11 bases left between them. CDR1 is GTSNPN, CDR2 SVGIG, per germline (reference sequence). The CDR3 has 12 residues. The chain's CDR3 is CAWGGDSNEQFF. CDR3 in DNA: TGTGCCTGGGGGGGCGACTCCAATGAGCAGTTCTTC.

The chain has TRBV6-6 and TRBJ2-3; D is uncertain. This CDR3 spans 12 amino acids. V shed 0 bases and J shed 5 bases, with 3 bases lying between them. From germline, CDR1 is MNHNY and CDR2 SVGAGI (reference sequence). CDR3 bases: TGTGCCAGCAGTTACTCGGAAGATACGCAGTATTTT. Its translation is CASSYSEDTQYF.

This clone appeared once. The rearrangement links TRBV28 to TRBJ2-3; 7 nucleotides align to TRBD1. The germline V gene has CDR1 MDHEN and CDR2 SYDVKM. This CDR3 contains 16 residues. V lost 6 bases to trimming and J lost 2 bases; unmatched junction nucleotides: 11. The chain's CDR3 is CASSTGEHSPTDTQYF. As DNA, the CDR3 is TGTGCCAGCAGCACAGGGGAGCATTCCCCCACAGATACGCAGTATTTT.

V is TRBV7-9 and J is TRBJ1-2; D unresolved. The CDR3 length is 15 residues. V was cut by 4 bases and J by 0 bases, with 12 bases left in between. Germline CDR1 reads SEHNR; CDR2 reads FQNEAQ (reference sequence). As DNA, the CDR3 is TGTGCCAGCAGCTCGGGCCCATCAACTAACTATGGCTACACCTTC. Translation: CASSSGPSTNYGYTF.

The chain carries TRBV10-3 and TRBJ2-7; D call uncertain. Germline V gene sequence: CDR1 ENHRY, CDR2 SYGVKD. Between the trimmed V and J ends, which lost 7 bases and 7 bases, there was a span of 17 bases. This CDR3 has 13 amino acids. The CDR3 here is CAIKDSLVGEQYF. In DNA, the CDR3 is TGTGCCATCAAAGACTCTCTGGTAGGTGAGCAGTACTTC.

The chain couples TRBV25-1 to TRBJ1-5; D unresolved. Trimming left V 0 bases short and J 4 bases short, with 19 bases between. Per the germline V gene, CDR1 is MGHDK and CDR2 is SYGVNS. The CDR3 totals 18 residues. Written as DNA, the CDR3 is TGTGCCAGCAGTGAATACCCTAAGGTGGATGAGTCAAATCAGCCCCAGCATTTT. Translated: CASSEYPKVDESNQPQHF.

The chain employs TRBV7-8 and TRBJ2-1, with 8 bases matching TRBD1. Per germline, CDR1 SGHVS and CDR2 FQNEAQ. V dropped 0 bases and J dropped 8; count of bases not matched to a gene: 9. This CDR3 comprises 16 residues. CDR3 sequence reads: CASSLATTGEVDEQFF. In DNA, the CDR3 is TGTGCCAGCAGCTTAGCGACGACAGGGGAGGTCGATGAGCAGTTCTTC.

The chain employs TRBV28 and TRBJ2-7, with D possibly being TRBD2 (6 bases). Germline lookup yields CDR1 MDHEN and CDR2 SYDVKM. Trimming took off 6 bases at V and 0 bases at J, with 21 bases between the two ends. The CDR3 totals 17 residues. CDR3 sequence: CASSLNTRRESSYEQYF. DNA of the CDR3: TGTGCCAGCAGCCTCAACACCCGACGGGAGAGCTCCTACGAGCAGTACTTC.

The chain is built from TRBV28 and TRBJ1-2, with a tentative D call TRBD1 (5 bases). Germline V gene data show CDR1 as MDHEN and CDR2 as SYDVKM. V dropped 3 bases and J dropped 6 bases, with 14 bases sitting between them. The CDR3 spans 14 residues. CDR3 protein: CASSFAGLVDGYTF. Written as DNA, the CDR3 is TGTGCCAGCAGTTTTGCAGGGTTGGTGGATGGCTACACCTTC.

The chain combines TRBV5-4 with TRBJ2-3, with TRBD2 matching 14 bases. The V and J ends lost 4 bases and 5 bases, in that order; junction bases with no gene match: 9. CDR3 size: 17 residues. CDR1 and CDR2 from the germline V gene are SGHNT and YYREEE (reference sequence). In nucleotides, the CDR3 is TGTGCCAGCAGCACCGGGACTAGCGGGAGAGTGGGAGATACGCAGTATTTT. This codes for CASSTGTSGRVGDTQYF.